This entry describes one TCR beta chain. The data are from a study of blood T cell repertoires in COVID-19. Study details: PBMCs, B-cell-depleted T cells, or T cells provided the cDNA or gDNA that made up the material.

This table comes from immunoSEQ multiplex PCR, and its TCRdb copy is limited to in-frame clones, with some not included. This sample has 200,000 to 250,000 clones, with roughly 84% found just once. The CDR3 contains 15 residues. Looked up from germline, CDR1 is LGHNT and CDR2 is FRNRAP. The V and J ends lost 2 bases and 4 bases respectively, with 11 bases between them. The receptor was isolated from a man aged 40-49 years with active or convalescent COVID-19. The V gene is TRBV12-5, the J gene TRBJ2-2, with D tentatively TRBD2 (5 bases). The specimen sequenced was peripheral blood. This CDR3 is CASGLSGLGTGELFF. The CDR3 nucleotides are TGTGCTAGTGGTTTGTCGGGATTGGGCACCGGGGAGCTGTTTTTT.